These T cell receptor beta chains were read from a single sample in a study of cytomegalovirus exposure and HLA in healthy donors. The assay was immunoSEQ multiplex PCR, and TCRdb's table has in-frame clones only and misses some. The profile shows 180,000 or so clones, about four fifths of them singletons. Sequenced material: PBMCs. These receptors came from a man aged 40-55 years in good health and CMV-seronegative. CDR3s include the opening cysteine and the closing phenylalanine or tryptophan. The D gene is left open where the match is weak. Some rows mark clone size as missing; the rest say once, few, many or name a class of expanded clone.

D gene	V gene	clone size	J gene	CDR3 protein	CDR3 DNA
NA	TRBV28	NA	TRBJ1-1	CASSLRGWNTEAFF	TGTGCCAGCAGTTTACGGGGTTGGAACACTGAAGCTTTCTTT
NA	TRBV19	NA	TRBJ1-1	CASNGRGSWSTEAFF	TGTGCCAGTAATGGGCGGGGAAGTTGGTCCACTGAAGCTTTCTTT
TRBD1	TRBV7-3	once	TRBJ2-1	CASSYQTGGKNEQFF	TGTGCCAGCAGCTACCAGACAGGGGGCAAAAATGAGCAGTTCTTC
NA	TRBV6-5	few	TRBJ2-1	CASSYNQGSRNEQFF	TGTGCCAGCAGTTACAACCAGGGGAGTAGGAATGAGCAGTTCTTC
TRBD1	TRBV9	NA	TRBJ2-5	CASSTGQFQETQYF	TGTGCCAGCAGTACGGGACAGTTTCAAGAGACCCAGTACTTC
NA	TRBV28	NA	TRBJ2-7	CASSFTGGTYEQYF	TGTGCCAGCAGTTTTACGGGCGGGACCTACGAGCAGTACTTC
NA	TRBV4-3	NA	TRBJ1-6	CASSQNKEEYSPLHF	TGCGCCAGCAGCCAGAACAAAGAGGAGTATTCACCCCTCCACTTT
TRBD1	TRBV28	NA	TRBJ1-2	CASSLYATGDGYTF	TGTGCCAGCAGTTTATACGCAACAGGGGACGGCTACACCTTC
NA	TRBV7-8	once	TRBJ1-1	CASRATGVNTEAFF	TGTGCCAGCAGGGCGACAGGTGTGAACACTGAAGCTTTCTTT
NA	TRBV27	NA	TRBJ2-1	CASSLFPTMIYNEQFF	TGTGCCAGCAGTCTATTCCCTACTATGATCTACAATGAGCAGTTCTTC
NA	TRBV28	NA	TRBJ1-3	CASSRGGAVSGNTIYF	TGTGCCAGCAGTCGGGGGGGGGCGGTGAGTGGAAACACCATATATTTT
NA	TRBV28	NA	TRBJ2-4	CASSPIGGWHEDGAKNIQYF	TGTGCCAGCAGTCCCATAGGCGGGTGGCATGAAGACGGGGCCAAAAACATTCAGTACTTC
NA	TRBV7-3	once	TRBJ2-1	CASSFNTLAQQFF	TGTGCCAGCAGCTTTAACACTCTAGCGCAGCAGTTCTTC
NA	TRBV2	few	TRBJ1-1	CASRVTGRTEAFF	TGTGCCAGCAGGGTTACCGGGAGGACTGAAGCTTTCTTT
NA	TRBV10-3	NA	TRBJ2-7	CAISHPGITVFSKPYEQYF	TGTGCCATCAGTCACCCGGGTATTACGGTCTTTTCCAAGCCTTACGAGCAGTACTTC
NA	TRBV27	NA	TRBJ2-5	CASSRRVGETQYF	TGTGCCAGCAGTCGCCGGGTTGGCGAGACCCAGTACTTC
NA	TRBV7-3	NA	TRBJ2-2	CASSPGLTSGELFF	TGTGCCAGCAGCCCTGGACTGACTTCCGGGGAGCTGTTTTTT
NA	TRBV4-3	NA	TRBJ1-4	CASSQDGRNEKLFF	TGCGCCAGCAGCCAAGATGGCAGAAATGAAAAACTGTTTTTT
TRBD1	TRBV7-2	NA	TRBJ1-6	CVSSPGTGNSPLHF	TGTGTCAGCAGCCCTGGGACAGGGAATTCACCCCTCCACTTT
NA	TRBV5-6	once	TRBJ1-1	CASSPAGARNTEAFF	TGTGCCAGCAGCCCCGCAGGGGCTAGGAACACTGAAGCTTTCTTT
TRBD1	TRBV28	NA	TRBJ1-4	CASSRGQGAEEKLFF	TGTGCCAGCAGCCGCGGACAGGGGGCCGAAGAAAAACTGTTTTTT
NA	TRBV5-4	NA	TRBJ2-5	CASSSDSRQETQYF	TGTGCCAGCAGCTCGGACAGTAGGCAAGAGACCCAGTACTTC
NA	TRBV11-2	NA	TRBJ1-1	CASSLGQSTEAFF	TGTGCCAGCAGCTTAGGCCAGTCCACTGAAGCTTTCTTT
NA	TRBV15	few	TRBJ2-1	CATSRAGGPSYNEQFF	TGTGCCACCAGCAGAGCAGGCGGGCCCTCCTACAATGAGCAGTTCTTC
NA	TRBV10-1	NA	TRBJ2-7	CASSETERVRDLYEQYF	TGCGCCAGCAGTGAGACAGAGCGGGTCCGGGACCTCTACGAGCAGTACTTC
TRBD1	TRBV11-3	NA	TRBJ2-7	CASSYPTGAYEQYF	TGTGCCAGCAGCTATCCGACAGGGGCCTACGAGCAGTACTTC
NA	TRBV27	NA	TRBJ2-3	CASSITGDTQYF	TGTGCCAGCAGCATAACAGGAGATACGCAGTATTTT
NA	TRBV6-6	NA	TRBJ1-1	CASSYFRGAEAFF	TGTGCCAGCAGTTACTTCAGGGGCGCTGAAGCTTTCTTT
TRBD1	TRBV25-1	few	TRBJ2-2	CASSTGTGWAGELFF	TGTGCCAGCAGTACCGGGACAGGGTGGGCCGGGGAGCTGTTTTTT